This T cell receptor beta chain was sequenced for a study of OX40 agonist ivuxolimab in advanced cancers. About the study: The study treated patients with ivuxolimab, an agonistic anti-OX40 (CD134) antibody. Partial responses were seen in three patients, one with hepatocellular carcinoma and two with cutaneous melanoma. Prior checkpoint blockade (anti-PD-1, anti-PD-L1 or anti-CTLA-4) was permitted; under 50% had it.

The CDR3 has 13 amino acids. The V end was cut by 1 base, the J end by 5 bases, with 9 bases between. Germline CDR1 MNHNS, CDR2 SASEGT. Profiled with immunoSEQ multiplex PCR; TCRdb holds only in-frame clones, not every one. The data show over 25,000 clones, roughly 80% seen once. The chain couples TRBV6-1 to TRBJ2-7, with D hard to call. This sequence was found in an adult with an advanced solid tumor such as melanoma, head and neck, liver or kidney cancer. The specimen was CD4+ or CD8+ T cells sorted from blood, collected in a trial of the OX40 agonist ivuxolimab. The DNA of the CDR3 is TGTGCCAGCAGTGAAGTCAGTCCTAACGAGCAGTACTTC. It encodes CASSEVSPNEQYF.